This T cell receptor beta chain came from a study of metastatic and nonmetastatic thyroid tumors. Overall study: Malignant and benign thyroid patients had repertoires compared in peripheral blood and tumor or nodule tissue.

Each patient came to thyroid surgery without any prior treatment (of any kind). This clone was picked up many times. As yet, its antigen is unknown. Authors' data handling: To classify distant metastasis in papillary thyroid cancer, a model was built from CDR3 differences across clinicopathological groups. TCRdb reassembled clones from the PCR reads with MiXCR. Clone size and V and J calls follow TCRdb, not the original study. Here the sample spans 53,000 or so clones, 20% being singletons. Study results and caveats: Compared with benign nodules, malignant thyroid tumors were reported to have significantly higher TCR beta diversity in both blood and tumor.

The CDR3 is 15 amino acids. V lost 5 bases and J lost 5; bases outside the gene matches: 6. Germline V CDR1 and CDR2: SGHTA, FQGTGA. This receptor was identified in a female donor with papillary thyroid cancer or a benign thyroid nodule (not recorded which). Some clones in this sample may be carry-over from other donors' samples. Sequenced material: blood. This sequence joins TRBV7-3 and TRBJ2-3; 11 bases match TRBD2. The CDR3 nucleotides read TGTGCCAGCAGCCAACTAGCGGGGGCGGGAGATACGCAGTATTTT. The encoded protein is CASSQLAGAGDTQYF.